A single sample gave rise to the 32 T cell receptor beta chains below, sequenced in a study of beta chain features in type 1 diabetes. Findings and limits, study-wide: Researchers report that Type 1 diabetes patients had moderately but significantly shorter TCRB CDR3s across all four CD4+ subsets.

Reverse transcribing all isolated RNA meant expressed TCRB transcripts were sequenced. The repertoire was sequenced with immunoSEQ multiplex PCR; TCRdb's copy has only in-frame clones and lacks some. The table includes under 350,000 clones, approximately 15% detected once. The antigens these receptors bind are not known. Sequenced input: naive CD4+ T cells from blood. These receptors all come from a young man with type 1 diabetes.

Only a few counts were recorded for this clone. The rearrangement uses TRBV7-2 and TRBJ2-7; 15 nucleotides line up with TRBD2. CDR3 length: 16 amino acids. CDR1 is SGHTA and CDR2 is FQGNSA in the germline V gene. J lost 4 bases, V lost 5 bases, and 6 bases had no gene match. The CDR3 spells CASSLGLAGGLYEQYF. CDR3 DNA sequence: TGTGCCAGCAGCCTGGGACTAGCGGGAGGACTGTACGAGCAGTACTTC.

The chain recombines TRBV7-9 with TRBJ1-1; 12 bases line up with TRBD1. This CDR3 is built from 15 residues. Germline CDR1 and CDR2: SEHNR and FQNEAQ (reference sequence). Unmatched junction bases numbered 6, after V lost 6 bases and J lost 4 bases. The CDR3 DNA reads as TGTGCCAGCAGGGGGACAGGGGGCCTAGGCACTGAAGCTTTCTTT. Residues: CASRGTGGLGTEAFF.

Written as DNA, the CDR3 is TGTGCCAGCAGCTTCGGGGGATTTGGCAATCAGCCCCAGCATTTT. This codes for CASSFGGFGNQPQHF. The chain couples TRBV7-8 to TRBJ1-5, with D tentatively TRBD1 (5 bases). In germline, CDR1 is SGHVS, CDR2 FQNEAQ. Trimming shortened V by 3 bases and J by 2 bases, and 11 bases separated the two germline ends. The CDR3 is 15 residues long.

The CDR3 nucleotides are TGTGCCAGCAGCTTAGGGGGGACTAGCGGAAATGAGCAGTTCTTC. Translated, it gives CASSLGGTSGNEQFF. The chain uses TRBV9 and TRBJ2-1, with 11 bases fitting TRBD2. The V gene end was trimmed by 4 bases and the J gene end by 7 bases; junction bases not matched to a gene: 7. The CDR3 spans 15 residues. Germline V lookup: CDR1 SGDLS, CDR2 YYNGEE.

This clone showed up just a few times. J is TRBJ2-1 and V is TRBV5-1, with D uncertain. The CDR3 covers 15 residues. The V gene lost 4 bases and the J gene lost 5 bases, with 16 bases spanning the gap. Germline V gene lookup returns CDR1 SGHRS and CDR2 YFSETQ. The CDR3, as DNA: TGCGCCAGCAGCCCACAGTTCCCGCGAGACAATGAGCAGTTCTTC. Translating gives CASSPQFPRDNEQFF.

A remark on this clone: The same CDR3 can be traced to other DNA sequences in this sample. V and J are TRBV28 and TRBJ1-4, with a weak D call TRBD1 (5 bases). CDR1 and CDR2 from the germline V gene are MDHEN and SYDVKM. Trimming took 3 bases from V and 0 from J, leaving 8 bases between them. The CDR3 is 15 amino acids. CDR3 nucleotides: TGTGCCAGCAGTTTGCAGGGCGCAACTAATGAAAAACTGTTTTTT. Its protein product is CASSLQGATNEKLFF. Looking up the rest from reference TRBV28 and TRBJ1-4 gives the full variable domain: DVKVTQSSRYLVKRTGEKVFLECVQDMDHENMFWYRQDPGLGLRLIYFSYDVKMKEKGDIPEGYSVSREKKERFSLILESASTNQTSMYLCASSLQGATNEKLFFGSGTQLSVL.

The chain recombines TRBV5-1 with TRBJ2-7; unclear D gene. The V end lost 1 base, the J end lost 0 bases, and 11 bases lay between the germline ends. CDR1 and CDR2 from the germline V gene are SGHRS and YFSETQ. CDR3 length: 15 residues. The CDR3 DNA is TGCGCCAGCAGCTTGATGGGCACGAGCTCCTACGAGCAGTACTTC. Protein: CASSLMGTSSYEQYF.

The chain combines TRBV21-1 with TRBJ2-7; the table's D call, TRBD1, has no DNA check behind it. TRBV21-1 is termed a pseudogene. This CDR3 has 13 residues. CDR3 sequence (DNA): TGTGCCAGCAGGGACAGGCAATCCTACGAGCAGTACTTC. It is translated as CASRDRQSYEQYF.

This clone has more than one count but fewer than ten. The V gene is TRBV30, the J gene TRBJ2-7; D unresolved. Trimming cost V 2 bases and J 3 bases, with 11 bases left between them. Per germline, CDR1 GTSNPN and CDR2 SVGIG (reference sequence). The CDR3 spans 13 residues. CDR3 amino acids: CAWSLGSLYEQYF. The CDR3, as DNA: TGTGCCTGGAGTCTAGGCAGCCTCTACGAGCAGTACTTC.

This clone turned up a few times. V gene TRBV15 combines with J gene TRBJ2-7; possible D gene TRBD2, 6 bases. CDR1 and CDR2 from the germline V gene are LNHNV and YYDKDF (reference sequence). The CDR3 runs 15 residues. V lost 1 base and J 2 bases, leaving 12 bases between the germline ends. The CDR3 DNA follows: TGTGCCACCAGCAGAGTACTTGCGGGAACCTACGAGCAGTACTTC. Protein: CATSRVLAGTYEQYF.

J is TRBJ2-1 and V is TRBV28, with TRBD2 matching over 11 bases. CDR1 MDHEN and CDR2 SYDVKM come from the germline V gene. CDR3 length: 16 amino acids. V was pared by 1 base and J by 3 bases, with 2 bases of the junction left unmatched. The chain's CDR3 is CASSLSLAGGYNEQFF. For the CDR3, the DNA is TGTGCCAGCAGTTTATCCCTAGCGGGAGGCTACAATGAGCAGTTCTTC.

This clone has a handful of counts. The rearrangement joins TRBV28 to TRBJ2-1; D gene uncertain. Germline lookup yields CDR1 MDHEN and CDR2 SYDVKM. This CDR3 contains 14 residues. The V end was cut by 5 bases, the J end by 0 bases, with 8 bases between. CDR3 in amino acids: CASSVSLSYNEQFF. The DNA of the CDR3 is TGTGCCAGCAGTGTCTCCCTCTCCTACAATGAGCAGTTCTTC.

The genes are TRBV9 and TRBJ2-1; 8 bases line up with TRBD2. Germline V gene sequence: CDR1 SGDLS, CDR2 YYNGEE. This CDR3 region has 16 residues. With V trimmed by 4 bases and J by 4 bases, 10 bases remained unmatched. The CDR3 DNA sequence: TGTGCCAGCAGCCTCACCGCCGGGACTAGATACAATGAGCAGTTCTTC. This encodes CASSLTAGTRYNEQFF.

The V and J genes are TRBV9 and TRBJ2-1; the match to TRBD2 covers 7 bases. Germline V gene data show CDR1 as SGDLS and CDR2 as YYNGEE. This CDR3 spans 14 amino acids. V trimming: 2 bases; J trimming: 12 bases; junction bases outside the gene matches: 11. CDR3 bases: TGTGCCAGCAGCGTTCAACCCGACGGCGGGGGGCAGTTCTTC. It yields the protein CASSVQPDGGGQFF.

The chain links TRBV27 to TRBJ2-7; 8 bases agree with TRBD1. Germline lookup yields CDR1 MNHEY and CDR2 SMNVEV (reference sequence). Germline trimming cut 0 bases from V and 1 base from J; bases unmatched to any gene: 8. This CDR3 has 17 amino acids. CDR3 residues: CASSLSNTRTGSYEQYF. DNA for the CDR3: TGTGCCAGCAGTTTATCAAATACTCGGACAGGGTCCTACGAGCAGTACTTC.

The V call is TRBV18, the J call TRBJ2-5; TRBD2 aligns across 7 bases. The ends lost 0 bases at V and 2 bases at J; junction bases unmatched: 0. Germline assignment: CDR1 KGHSH and CDR2 LQKENI. The CDR3 is 14 residues long. The CDR3: CASSPPGLQETQYF. In DNA form, the CDR3 reads TGTGCCAGCTCACCACCGGGACTACAAGAGACCCAGTACTTC.

The CDR3 sequence: CASDAAGNTGELFF. CDR3 DNA: TGTGCCAGCGATGCCGCAGGGAACACCGGGGAGCTGTTTTTT. The rearrangement links TRBV13 to TRBJ2-2; D is unclear. V was pared by 8 bases and J by 1 base, with 11 bases between. Germline CDR1 is PRHDT and CDR2 is FYEKMQ (reference sequence). The CDR3 spans 14 residues. The variable domain in full, completed from reference TRBV13 and TRBJ2-2, reads AAGVIQSPRHLIKEKRETATLKCYPIPRHDTVYWYQQGPGQDPQFLISFYEKMQSDKGSIPDRFSAQQFSDYHSELNMSSLELGDSALYFCASDAAGNTGELFFGEGSRLTVL.

The J gene is TRBJ2-5, the V gene TRBV5-1; unclear D gene. The CDR3 covers 15 residues. Trimming pared 4 bases from V and 1 base from J, leaving 14 bases between. Germline V lookup: CDR1 SGHRS, CDR2 YFSETQ. CDR3 amino acids: CASSKEASRQETQYF. The CDR3 bases are TGCGCCAGCAGCAAAGAGGCCAGCCGCCAAGAGACCCAGTACTTC.

This clone turned up a few times. The rearrangement links TRBV2 to TRBJ1-1; D remains ambiguous. CDR1 and CDR2 (germline): SNHLY, FYNNEI. CDR3 length: 13 amino acids. V lost 4 bases, J lost 1 base, and 7 bases lay in between. The CDR3, as DNA: TGTGCCAGCAGTGTAGTCGGGAACACTGAAGCTTTCTTT. It encodes CASSVVGNTEAFF.

This clone was seen more than once but under ten times. This sequence joins TRBV7-2 and TRBJ2-7; a possible D gene is TRBD2 (6 bases). Per the germline V gene, CDR1 is SGHTA and CDR2 is FQGNSA. This CDR3 is 14 amino acids long. Trimming stripped 10 bases from V and 5 bases from J, with 21 bases between. This CDR3 is CATGSGELGNEQYF. The DNA for the CDR3 is TGTGCCACCGGTTCGGGGGAGCTGGGCAACGAGCAGTACTTC.

This chain uses TRBV14 with TRBJ2-6; TRBD2 aligns across 10 bases. The CDR3 totals 17 residues. Germline CDR1 reads SGHDN; CDR2 reads FVKESK. With V trimmed by 2 bases and J by 2 bases, 3 bases remained unmatched. The CDR3 coding sequence is TGTGCCAGCAGCCAAATAAGCGGGAGGGCTGGGGCCAACGTCCTGACTTTC. It translates to CASSQISGRAGANVLTF.

This clone was observed a handful of times. The chain uses TRBV18 and TRBJ1-1; D ambiguous. Trimming pared 6 bases from V and 5 bases from J, leaving 13 bases between. This CDR3 contains 13 residues. CDR1 is KGHSH, CDR2 LQKENI, per germline. In DNA, the CDR3 is TGTGCCAGCTCCCTAGCGGCCTGGACTGAAGCTTTCTTT. Encoded protein: CASSLAAWTEAFF.

This clone was counted only a few times. The chain employs TRBV19 and TRBJ2-2, with 9 bases that match TRBD2. Trimming removed 5 bases from V and 6 bases from J; junction bases left unmatched: 4. The CDR3 sequence is 14 residues long. The germline V gene has CDR1 LNHDA and CDR2 SQIVND (reference sequence). The CDR3 coding sequence is TGTGCCAGTAGTTTAGCGGGAGCGGCCGGGGAGCTGTTTTTT. It is translated as CASSLAGAAGELFF.

The sample holds a few counts of this clone. This chain connects TRBV28 to TRBJ2-3, with D perhaps matching TRBD2 (6 bases). V lost 3 bases to trimming and J lost 5 bases, with 9 bases between them. In germline, CDR1 is MDHEN, CDR2 SYDVKM. The CDR3 contains 13 residues. The CDR3, as DNA: TGTGCCAGCAGTTTGCAGGGAGGAGATACGCAGTATTTT. It specifies CASSLQGGDTQYF.

The chain uses TRBV7-8 and TRBJ1-1; TRBD1 is a possible D gene (6 bases). The ends were cut back, 0 bases at V and 5 bases at J, with 13 bases in the middle. Germline V CDR1 and CDR2: SGHVS, FQNEAQ. CDR3 size: 15 residues. The chain's CDR3 is CASSLAVGGRTEAFF. DNA of the CDR3: TGTGCCAGCAGCTTAGCGGTGGGGGGGCGGACTGAAGCTTTCTTT.

A few counts support this clone. The J gene is TRBJ2-7, the V gene TRBV13; no firm D call. With 0 bases removed from V and 2 bases from J, the gap between germline ends came to 8 bases. The CDR3 runs 14 residues. CDR1 and CDR2 (germline): PRHDT, FYEKMQ (reference sequence). In DNA, the CDR3 is TGTGCCAGCAGCTTAGGTCGGAGAACCTACGAGCAGTACTTC. Residues: CASSLGRRTYEQYF.

The chain couples TRBV7-6 to TRBJ2-7, with a tentative D call TRBD1 (6 bases). Trimming removed 3 bases from V and 3 bases from J, with 12 bases in between. CDR1 is SGHVS, CDR2 FNYEAQ, per germline. This CDR3 is built from 14 residues. As DNA, the CDR3 is TGTGCCAGCAGCTTGGAAGGACAGAACTACGAGCAGTACTTC. Protein sequence: CASSLEGQNYEQYF.

CDR3 sequence reads: CSVEWHRGDGYTF. The CDR3 region has the DNA TGCAGCGTTGAATGGCACAGGGGAGATGGCTACACCTTC. The chain is built from TRBV29-1 and TRBJ1-2; TRBD1 matches 7 bases. The CDR3 consists of 13 residues. CDR1 is SQVTM, CDR2 ANQGSEA, per germline. V was clipped by 2 bases and J by 6 bases; unmatched bases: 6.

This clone was counted between two and nine times. This chain joins TRBV2 and TRBJ2-2, with 10 bases fitting TRBD1. The germline V gene has CDR1 SNHLY and CDR2 FYNNEI. This CDR3 has 16 residues. V shed 5 bases and J 5 bases; nucleotides not matched to a gene: 8. CDR3 residues: CASSKDRGMATGELFF. The CDR3 nucleotides are TGTGCCAGCAGTAAGGACAGGGGGATGGCGACCGGGGAGCTGTTTTTT.

The chain employs TRBV7-2 and TRBJ1-1; no clear D gene. This CDR3 is built from 13 residues. The germline V gene has CDR1 SGHTA and CDR2 FQGNSA. Trimming removed 4 bases at V and 4 bases at J, with 10 bases between. The CDR3 reads CASSSQRGTEAFF. CDR3 sequence (DNA): TGTGCCAGCAGCTCGCAGCGTGGCACTGAAGCTTTCTTT.

The V and J genes are TRBV29-1 and TRBJ1-5; TRBD1 might be the D (6 bases). Looked up from germline, CDR1 is SQVTM and CDR2 is ANQGSEA. V was clipped by 6 bases and J by 6 bases, with 15 bases between them. The CDR3 has 13 residues. Here the CDR3 reads CSVGEQGFQPQHF. CDR3 DNA sequence: TGCAGCGTGGGAGAACAGGGTTTTCAGCCCCAGCATTTT.

This clone was counted between two and nine times. The chain links TRBV9 to TRBJ1-2, with D possibly TRBD1 on 5 matching bases. This CDR3 comprises 19 residues. The germline CDR1 and CDR2 sequences are SGDLS and YYNGEE. V was trimmed by 1 base and J by 4 bases, leaving 26 bases between them. CDR3 DNA sequence: TGTGCCAGCAGCGTATTTTGGTACCAGGGCAGCATTAAATTCTATGGCTACACCTTC. This sequence encodes CASSVFWYQGSIKFYGYTF.